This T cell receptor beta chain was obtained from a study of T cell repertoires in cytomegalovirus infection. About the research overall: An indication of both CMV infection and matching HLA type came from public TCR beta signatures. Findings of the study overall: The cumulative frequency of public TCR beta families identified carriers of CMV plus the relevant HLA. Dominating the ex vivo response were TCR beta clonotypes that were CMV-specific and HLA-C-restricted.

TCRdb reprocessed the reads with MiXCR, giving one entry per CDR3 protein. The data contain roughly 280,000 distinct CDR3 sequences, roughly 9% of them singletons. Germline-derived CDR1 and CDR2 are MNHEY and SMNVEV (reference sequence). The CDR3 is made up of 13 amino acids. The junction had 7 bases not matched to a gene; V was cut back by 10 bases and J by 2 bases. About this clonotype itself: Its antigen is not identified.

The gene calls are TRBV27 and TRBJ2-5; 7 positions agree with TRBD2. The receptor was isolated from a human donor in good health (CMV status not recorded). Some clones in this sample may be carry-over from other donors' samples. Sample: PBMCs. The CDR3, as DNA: TGTGCCACCTCGGGGGGTGATCAAGAGACCCAGTACTTC. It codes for CATSGGDQETQYF.